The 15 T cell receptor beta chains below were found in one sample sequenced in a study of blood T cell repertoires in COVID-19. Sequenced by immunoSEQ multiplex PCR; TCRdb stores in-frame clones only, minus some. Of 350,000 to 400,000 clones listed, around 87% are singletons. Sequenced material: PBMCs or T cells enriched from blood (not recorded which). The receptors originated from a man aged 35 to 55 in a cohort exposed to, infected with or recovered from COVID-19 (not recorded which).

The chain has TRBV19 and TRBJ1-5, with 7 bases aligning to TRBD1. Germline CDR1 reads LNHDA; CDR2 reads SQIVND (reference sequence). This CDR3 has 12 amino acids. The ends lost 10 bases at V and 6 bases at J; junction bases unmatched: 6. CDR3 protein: CATRQGGQPQHF. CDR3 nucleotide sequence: TGTGCCACTCGACAGGGAGGTCAGCCCCAGCATTTT.

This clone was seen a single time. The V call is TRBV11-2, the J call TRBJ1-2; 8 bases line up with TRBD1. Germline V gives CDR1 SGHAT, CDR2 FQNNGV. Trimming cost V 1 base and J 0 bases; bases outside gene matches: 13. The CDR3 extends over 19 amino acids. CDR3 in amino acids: CASSLAGWAGGPPNYGYTF. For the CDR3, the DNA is TGTGCCAGCAGCTTAGCCGGATGGGCAGGGGGCCCTCCTAACTATGGCTACACCTTC.

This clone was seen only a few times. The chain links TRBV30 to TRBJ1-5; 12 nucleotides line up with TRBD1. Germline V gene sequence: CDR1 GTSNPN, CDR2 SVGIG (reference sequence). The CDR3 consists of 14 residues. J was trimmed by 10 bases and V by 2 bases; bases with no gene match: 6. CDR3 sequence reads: CAWSSPGQGAPQHF. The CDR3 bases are TGTGCCTGGAGTTCCCCGGGACAGGGGGCACCCCAGCATTTT.

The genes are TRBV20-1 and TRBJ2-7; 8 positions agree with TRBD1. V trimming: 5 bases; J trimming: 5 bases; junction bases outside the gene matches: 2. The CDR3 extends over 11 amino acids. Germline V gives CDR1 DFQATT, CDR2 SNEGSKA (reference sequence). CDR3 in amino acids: CSAWTGNEQYF. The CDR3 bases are TGCAGTGCTTGGACAGGGAACGAGCAGTACTTC.

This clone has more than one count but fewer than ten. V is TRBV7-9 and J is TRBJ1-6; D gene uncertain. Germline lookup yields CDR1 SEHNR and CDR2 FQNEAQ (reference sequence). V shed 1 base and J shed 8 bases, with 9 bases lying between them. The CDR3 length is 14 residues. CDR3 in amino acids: CASSLGGMDSPLHF. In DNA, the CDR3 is TGTGCCAGCAGCTTAGGAGGGATGGATTCACCCCTCCACTTT. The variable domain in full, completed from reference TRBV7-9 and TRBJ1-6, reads DTGVSQNPRHKITKRGQNVTFRCDPISEHNRLYWYRQTLGQGPEFLTYFQNEAQLEKSRLLSDRFSAERPKGSFSTLEIQRTEQGDSAMYLCASSLGGMDSPLHFGNGTRLTVT.

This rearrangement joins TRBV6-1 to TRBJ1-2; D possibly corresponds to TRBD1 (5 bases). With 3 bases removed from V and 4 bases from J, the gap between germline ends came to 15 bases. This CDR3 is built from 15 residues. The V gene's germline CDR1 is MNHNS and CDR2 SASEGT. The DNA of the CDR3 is TGTGCCAGCAGTGAGTCACTCGACAGCCCCTATGGCTACACCTTC. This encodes CASSESLDSPYGYTF.

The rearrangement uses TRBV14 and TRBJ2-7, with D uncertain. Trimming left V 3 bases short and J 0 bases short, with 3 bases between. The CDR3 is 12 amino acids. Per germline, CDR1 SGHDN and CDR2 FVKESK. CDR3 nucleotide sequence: TGTGCCAGCAGCCACAGCTCCTACGAGCAGTACTTC. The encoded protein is CASSHSSYEQYF.

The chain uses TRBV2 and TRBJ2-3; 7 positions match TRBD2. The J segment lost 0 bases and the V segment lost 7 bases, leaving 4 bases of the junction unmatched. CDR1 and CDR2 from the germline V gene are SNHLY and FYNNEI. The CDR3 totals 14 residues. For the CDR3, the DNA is TGTGCCAGCAAGAGTAGCGGGAGCACAGATACGCAGTATTTT. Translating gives CASKSSGSTDTQYF.

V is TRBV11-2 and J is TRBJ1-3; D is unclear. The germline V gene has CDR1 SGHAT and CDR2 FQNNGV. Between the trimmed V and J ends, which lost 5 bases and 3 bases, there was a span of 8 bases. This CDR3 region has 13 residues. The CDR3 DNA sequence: TGTGCCAGCAGCCAAACTCGTGGAAACACCATATATTTT. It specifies CASSQTRGNTIYF.

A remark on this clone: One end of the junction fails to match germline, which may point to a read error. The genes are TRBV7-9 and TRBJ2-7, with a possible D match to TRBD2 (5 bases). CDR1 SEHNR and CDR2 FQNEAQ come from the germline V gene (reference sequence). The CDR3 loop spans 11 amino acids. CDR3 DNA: TGTGCCAGCAGCCTAGCCATCGAGCAGTACTTC. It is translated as CASSLAIEQYF. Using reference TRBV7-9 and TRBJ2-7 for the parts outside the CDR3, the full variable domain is DTGVSQNPRHKITKRGQNVTFRCDPISEHNRLYWYRQTLGQGPEFLTYFQNEAQLEKSRLLSDRFSAERPKGSFSTLEIQRTEQGDSAMYLCASSLAIEQYFGPGTRLTVT.

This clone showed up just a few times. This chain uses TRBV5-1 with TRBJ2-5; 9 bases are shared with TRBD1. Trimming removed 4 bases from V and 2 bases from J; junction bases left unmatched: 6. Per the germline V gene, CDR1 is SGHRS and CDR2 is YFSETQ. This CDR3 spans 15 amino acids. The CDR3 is CASSAGTGKQETQYF. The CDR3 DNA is TGCGCCAGCAGCGCCGGGACAGGGAAACAAGAGACCCAGTACTTC.

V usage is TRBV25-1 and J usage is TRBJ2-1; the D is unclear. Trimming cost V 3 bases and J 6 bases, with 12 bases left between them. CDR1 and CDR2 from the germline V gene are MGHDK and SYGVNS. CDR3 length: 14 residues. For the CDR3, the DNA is TGTGCCAGCAGTGAGGATGGCAGAGGCAATGAGCAGTTCTTC. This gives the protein CASSEDGRGNEQFF.

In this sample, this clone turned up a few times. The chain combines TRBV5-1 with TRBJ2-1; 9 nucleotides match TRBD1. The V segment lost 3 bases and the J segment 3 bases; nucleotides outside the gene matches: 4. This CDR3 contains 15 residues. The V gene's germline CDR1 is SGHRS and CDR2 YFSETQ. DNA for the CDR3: TGCGCCAGCAGCTCGCGGGACAGGGTCTACAATGAGCAGTTCTTC. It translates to CASSSRDRVYNEQFF. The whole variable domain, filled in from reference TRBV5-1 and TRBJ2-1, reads KAGVTQTPRYLIKTRGQQVTLSCSPISGHRSVSWYQQTPGQGLQFLFEYFSETQRNKGNFPGRFSGRQFSNSRSEMNVSTLELGDSALYLCASSSRDRVYNEQFFGPGTRLTVL.

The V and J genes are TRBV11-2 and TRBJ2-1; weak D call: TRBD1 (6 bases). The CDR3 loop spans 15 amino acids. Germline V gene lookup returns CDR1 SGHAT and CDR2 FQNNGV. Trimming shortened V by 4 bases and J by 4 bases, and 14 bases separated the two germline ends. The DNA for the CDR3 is TGTGCCAGCAGCTCCCAGGGGATGCGTTACAATGAGCAGTTCTTC. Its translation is CASSSQGMRYNEQFF. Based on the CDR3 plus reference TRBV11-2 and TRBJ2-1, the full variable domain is EAGVAQSPRYKIIEKRQSVAFWCNPISGHATLYWYQQILGQGPKLLIQFQNNGVVDDSQLPKDRFSAERLKGVDSTLKIQPAKLEDSAVYLCASSSQGMRYNEQFFGPGTRLTVL.

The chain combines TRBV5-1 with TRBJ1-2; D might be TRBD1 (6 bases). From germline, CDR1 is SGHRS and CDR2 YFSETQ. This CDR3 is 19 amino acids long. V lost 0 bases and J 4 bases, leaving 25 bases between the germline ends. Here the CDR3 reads CASSLDLRSIGTSPYGYTF. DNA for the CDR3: TGCGCCAGCAGCTTGGACCTACGAAGCATCGGGACATCTCCCTATGGCTACACCTTC.